The 22 T cell receptor beta chains presented below share a single source sample, sequenced in a study of blood T cells in healthy people across ages. With a J-beta primer mix and a sample-barcoded 5' primer, a second PCR ran about 6 to 11 cycles. TCRdb called the 5' RACE reads again in MiXCR, with one record for every CDR3 protein. The table includes 850,000 to 1,300,000 distinct CDR3 sequences, 40% to 50% detected once. Sequenced: blood. Receptor source: a woman aged 60-75 years in good health.

The chain has TRBV7-9 and TRBJ2-3; 9 bases align to TRBD2. CDR3 length: 17 amino acids. CDR1 is SEHNR, CDR2 FQNEAQ, per germline (reference sequence). J lost 1 base, V lost 4 bases, and 9 bases had no gene match. The CDR3 sequence is CASSSPGGRGGTDTQYF. The DNA of the CDR3 is TGTGCCAGCAGCTCCCCTGGCGGGAGGGGGGGCACAGATACGCAGTATTTT.

This clonotype was observed a handful of times. The gene calls are TRBV27 and TRBJ2-6; D may be TRBD2 (6 bases). V lost 1 base, J lost 2 bases, and 18 bases lay in between. The CDR3 covers 19 residues. Germline CDR1 and CDR2: MNHEY and SMNVEV (reference sequence). The CDR3 DNA is TGTGCCAGCAGTTTATTATATTTTCGGGGGAAAACTGGGGCCAACGTCCTGACTTTC. This encodes CASSLLYFRGKTGANVLTF.

In the case of this clonotype: One base away lies a much larger clone, so this may be a sequencing read error. The V call is TRBV27, the J call TRBJ1-6; TRBD1 is a possible D gene (5 bases). The CDR3 runs to 14 residues. V was pared by 8 bases and J by 10 bases, with 18 bases between. The V gene's germline CDR1 is MNHEY and CDR2 SMNVEV (reference sequence). CDR3 region: CASPALTDTSPLHF. The CDR3 DNA reads as TGTGCCAGCCCCGCCCTGACAGACACCTCACCCCTCCACTTT.

The rearrangement uses TRBV28 and TRBJ2-7; 9 bases fit TRBD1. CDR1 MDHEN and CDR2 SYDVKM come from the germline V gene. The CDR3 is made up of 15 amino acids. The trim removed 5 bases at V and 1 base at J, leaving 6 bases unmatched. CDR3 coding DNA: TGTGCCAGCAGTCCCCGACAGGGGGAATCCTACGAGCAGTACTTC. This sequence encodes CASSPRQGESYEQYF.

This chain uses TRBV7-9 with TRBJ2-7; TRBD2 matches 7 bases. The J call may be faulty, since TRBJ2-5 better matches the DNA end. Looked up from germline, CDR1 is SEHNR and CDR2 is FQNEAQ (reference sequence). This CDR3 is 14 amino acids long. CDR3 coding DNA: TGTGCCAGCAGCCCGTGGGGGGGGATAGAGACCCAGTACTTC. Encoded protein: CASSPWGGIETQYF.

The J gene is TRBJ2-3, the V gene TRBV27; 13 positions agree with TRBD2. The CDR3 totals 19 residues. The germline V gene encodes CDR1 MNHEY and CDR2 SMNVEV (reference sequence). Trimming took 1 base from V and 4 from J; bases not matched to a gene: 11. CDR3 residues: CASSLFNPGTSGTADTQYF. DNA for the CDR3: TGTGCCAGCAGTTTATTTAACCCCGGGACTAGCGGGACGGCAGATACGCAGTATTTT.

The chain has TRBV28 and TRBJ1-4, with TRBD1 matching 8 bases. V trimming: 5 bases; J trimming: 6 bases; junction bases outside the gene matches: 11. The CDR3 spans 16 residues. The germline CDR1 and CDR2 sequences are MDHEN and SYDVKM. Here the CDR3 DNA reads TGTGCCAGCAGTACTCTCCGGACAGGGATTTATGAAAAACTGTTTTTT. It yields the protein CASSTLRTGIYEKLFF.

This chain connects TRBV5-1 to TRBJ2-2; either TRBD1 or TRBD2 may fit D (6 bases each). Germline-derived CDR1 and CDR2 are SGHRS and YFSETQ. CDR3 length equals 15 residues. V was clipped by 10 bases and J by 2 bases, with 18 bases between them. CDR3 nucleotides: TGCGCCGTCTCAGGGGAGGAGCGTAACACCGGGGAGCTGTTTTTT. Translated: CAVSGEERNTGELFF. Complete variable domain (other parts from reference TRBV5-1 and TRBJ2-2): KAGVTQTPRYLIKTRGQQVTLSCSPISGHRSVSWYQQTPGQGLQFLFEYFSETQRNKGNFPGRFSGRQFSNSRSEMNVSTLELGDSALYLCAVSGEERNTGELFFGEGSRLTVL.

V gene TRBV2 combines with J gene TRBJ1-3; D remains ambiguous. Trimming cost V 1 base and J 0 bases, with 10 bases left between them. The CDR3 sequence is 16 residues long. Germline CDR1 reads SNHLY; CDR2 reads FYNNEI. The CDR3 region has the DNA TGTGCCAGCAGTGAAGAGGCCACCTTCTCTGGAAACACCATATATTTT. Protein: CASSEEATFSGNTIYF. Using reference TRBV2 and TRBJ1-3 for the parts outside the CDR3, the full variable domain is EPEVTQTPSHQVTQMGQEVILRCVPISNHLYFYWYRQILGQKVEFLVSFYNNEISEKSEIFDDQFSVERPDGSNFTLKIRSTKLEDSAMYFCASSEEATFSGNTIYFGEGSWLTVV.

Remarks on this clonotype: This may arise from a read error, as a much more abundant clone is one base away. For the CDR3, the DNA is TGCAGTGCTAGGCCAGCACTGGCAACGAACAATGAGCAGTTCTTC. Translated: CSARPALATNNEQFF. The chain joins TRBV20-1 to TRBJ2-1; D remains ambiguous. The CDR3 spans 15 residues. Germline V gene lookup returns CDR1 DFQATT and CDR2 SNEGSKA (reference sequence). V shed 3 bases and J shed 5 bases, with 17 bases lying between them.

The sample holds a few counts of this clonotype. The chain combines TRBV6-5 with TRBJ2-7; TRBD2 matches 7 bases. The CDR3 runs 14 residues. Germline trimming cut 8 bases from V and 3 bases from J; bases unmatched to any gene: 10. CDR1 and CDR2 (germline): MNHEY, SVGAGI. In nucleotides, the CDR3 is TGTGCCAGCCGATCTGATACTAGCGTCTACGAGCAGTACTTC. Residues: CASRSDTSVYEQYF.

V and J are TRBV7-3 and TRBJ1-5; D not resolved. V lost 0 bases, J lost 1 base, and 10 bases lay in between. Per germline, CDR1 SGHTA and CDR2 FQGTGA. The CDR3 is made up of 16 amino acids. CDR3 sequence (DNA): TGTGCCAGCAGCTTAACCGGGTCAGAAAGCAATCAGCCCCAGCATTTT. This gives the protein CASSLTGSESNQPQHF. Supplemented by reference TRBV7-3 and TRBJ1-5, the full variable domain reads GAGVSQTPSNKVTEKGKYVELRCDPISGHTALYWYRQSLGQGPEFLIYFQGTGAADDSGLPNDRFFAVRPEGSVSTLKIQRTERGDSAVYLCASSLTGSESNQPQHFGDGTRLSIL.

This clonotype was counted only a few times. The V call is TRBV7-3, the J call TRBJ2-1; TRBD1 matches 7 bases. The length of the CDR3 is 14 residues. Unmatched junction bases numbered 9, after V lost 5 bases and J lost 8 bases. Germline-derived CDR1 and CDR2 are SGHTA and FQGTGA. The CDR3 DNA reads TGTGCCAGCAGCCCTTCGGACAGGCCCCATGAGCAGTTCTTC. Translation gives CASSPSDRPHEQFF. Combining the CDR3 with reference TRBV7-3 and TRBJ2-1 gives the whole variable domain GAGVSQTPSNKVTEKGKYVELRCDPISGHTALYWYRQSLGQGPEFLIYFQGTGAADDSGLPNDRFFAVRPEGSVSTLKIQRTERGDSAVYLCASSPSDRPHEQFFGPGTRLTVL.

The chain uses TRBV2 and TRBJ2-1, with D perhaps TRBD1 (5 bases). TRBJ2-7 explains the end of the DNA better; the J call may be wrong. CDR1 SNHLY and CDR2 FYNNEI come from the germline V gene. This CDR3 has 12 amino acids. This CDR3 is CASSAGYNEQYF. CDR3 nucleotides: TGTGCCAGCAGTGCAGGGTACAATGAGCAGTACTTC.

This clonotype occurred a few times. The V and J genes are TRBV2 and TRBJ1-5, with a possible D match to TRBD1 (6 bases). V was cut by 2 bases and J by 4 bases, with 6 bases left in between. Germline V gives CDR1 SNHLY, CDR2 FYNNEI. This CDR3 contains 13 residues. CDR3: CASSETGNQPQHF. The DNA of the CDR3 is TGTGCCAGCAGTGAAACAGGGAATCAGCCCCAGCATTTT. The entire variable domain, with the rest obtained from reference TRBV2 and TRBJ1-5, is as follows: EPEVTQTPSHQVTQMGQEVILRCVPISNHLYFYWYRQILGQKVEFLVSFYNNEISEKSEIFDDQFSVERPDGSNFTLKIRSTKLEDSAMYFCASSETGNQPQHFGDGTRLSIL.

The CDR3 here is CASTVDLAKNIQYF. The CDR3 DNA sequence: TGTGCCAGCACGGTCGACCTAGCCAAAAACATTCAGTACTTC. This sequence joins TRBV4-2 and TRBJ2-4; D unresolved. The CDR3 has 14 residues. The germline V gene encodes CDR1 LGHNA and CDR2 YNFKEQ. Trimming removed 7 bases at V and 0 bases at J, with 10 bases between.

The V gene is TRBV6-1, the J gene TRBJ1-1, with TRBD1 matching over 10 bases. The V segment lost 4 bases and the J segment 1 base; nucleotides outside the gene matches: 6. The CDR3 covers 16 residues. In germline, CDR1 is MNHNS, CDR2 SASEGT. CDR3 amino acids: CASSGLTGGRNTEAFF. The DNA of the CDR3 is TGTGCCAGCAGTGGATTGACAGGGGGCAGGAACACTGAAGCTTTCTTT.

The chain combines TRBV20-1 with TRBJ2-1; D unresolved. Trimming shortened V by 3 bases and J by 7 bases, and 13 bases separated the two germline ends. This CDR3 is built from 13 residues. CDR1 is DFQATT, CDR2 SNEGSKA, per germline (reference sequence). The CDR3 nucleotides read TGCAGTGCTAGTAAAGCCTTTGGAAATGAGCAGTTCTTC. It specifies CSASKAFGNEQFF.

V and J are TRBV20-1 and TRBJ1-2, with TRBD1 matching 8 bases. CDR3 size: 15 residues. V was pared by 6 bases and J by 0 bases, with 9 bases of the junction left unmatched. Per the germline V gene, CDR1 is DFQATT and CDR2 is SNEGSKA (reference sequence). Here the CDR3 DNA reads TGCAGTGCCCTCAATCCGACAGGGGCTAACTATGGCTACACCTTC. Amino acids: CSALNPTGANYGYTF.

This clonotype was observed a handful of times. The V gene is TRBV7-8, the J gene TRBJ2-1; no clear D gene. Looked up from germline, CDR1 is SGHVS and CDR2 is FQNEAQ. This CDR3 region has 13 residues. Trimming removed 5 bases from V and 0 bases from J, with 5 bases in between. CDR3 region: CASSGYSYNEQFF. The CDR3 nucleotides are TGTGCCAGCAGCGGATACTCCTACAATGAGCAGTTCTTC. Based on the CDR3 plus reference TRBV7-8 and TRBJ2-1, the full variable domain is GAGVSQSPRYKVAKRGQDVALRCDPISGHVSLFWYQQALGQGPEFLTYFQNEAQLDKSGLPSDRFFAERPEGSVSTLKIQRTQQEDSAVYLCASSGYSYNEQFFGPGTRLTVL.

This clonotype was detected a few times. The chain employs TRBV28 and TRBJ2-1; the match to TRBD1 covers 8 bases. CDR3 size: 16 residues. Trimming removed 5 bases from V and 0 bases from J; junction bases left unmatched: 6. The germline V gene encodes CDR1 MDHEN and CDR2 SYDVKM. CDR3 in DNA: TGTGCCAGCAGTCTGGGGACAGGTAACTCCTACAATGAGCAGTTCTTC. Amino acid sequence: CASSLGTGNSYNEQFF.

This clonotype was detected only a few times. V is TRBV29-1 and J is TRBJ2-1, with 7 bases identical to TRBD1. CDR3 length: 12 residues. CDR1 is SQVTM and CDR2 is ANQGSEA in the germline V gene. Germline trimming cut 2 bases from V and 6 bases from J; bases unmatched to any gene: 1. This CDR3 is CSVERGPNEQFF. In DNA form, the CDR3 reads TGCAGCGTTGAAAGGGGGCCCAATGAGCAGTTCTTC.